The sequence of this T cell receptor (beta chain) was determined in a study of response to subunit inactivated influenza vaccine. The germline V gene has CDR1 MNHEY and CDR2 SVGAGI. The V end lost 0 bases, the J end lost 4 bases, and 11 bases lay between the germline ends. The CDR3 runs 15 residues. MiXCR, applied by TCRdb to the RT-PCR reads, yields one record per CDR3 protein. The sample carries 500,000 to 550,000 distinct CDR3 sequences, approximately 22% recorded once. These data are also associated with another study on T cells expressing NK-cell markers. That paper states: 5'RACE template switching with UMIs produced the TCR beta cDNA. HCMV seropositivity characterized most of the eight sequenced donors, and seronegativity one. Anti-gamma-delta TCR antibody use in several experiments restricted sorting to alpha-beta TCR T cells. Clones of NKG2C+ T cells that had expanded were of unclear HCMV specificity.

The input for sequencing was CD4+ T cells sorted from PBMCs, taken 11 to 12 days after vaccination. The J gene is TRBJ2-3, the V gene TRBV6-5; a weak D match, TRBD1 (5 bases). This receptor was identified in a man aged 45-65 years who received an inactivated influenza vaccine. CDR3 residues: CASSYSVIRADTQYF. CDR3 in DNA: TGTGCCAGCAGTTACTCAGTAATCAGGGCAGATACGCAGTATTTT.